The present T cell receptor beta chain was sequenced within a study of cytomegalovirus exposure and HLA in healthy donors. Study background: Researchers previously reported finding roughly 120 million unique TCR beta sequences from roughly 180 million T cells.

A remark on this clone: Its antigen is not known.

The CDR3 is 14 amino acids. V lost 2 bases, J lost 5 bases, and 11 bases lay in between. Germline lookup yields CDR1 MNHNY and CDR2 SVGAGI (reference sequence). It was with 60 Vbeta and 13 Jbeta primers that the PCR ran. The data were produced by immunoSEQ multiplex PCR, yet TCRdb's version contains in-frame clones alone and is incomplete. This sample has 100,000 to 150,000 clones; over 75% occur once, and the top ten carry 4%. Study results and limitations: The study recorded 164 TCR beta chains that were cytomegalovirus-associated. Rare TCR sequences predominated, though certain public TCRs were found in many donors. One cluster of highly shared sequence variants probably arose as a sequencing artifact.

The clonotype was recovered from a man aged 18 to 29 in good health and CMV-seropositive. Sequencing was done on a sample of PBMCs. The chain has TRBV6-6 and TRBJ2-3; D perhaps matches TRBD2 (5 bases). As DNA, the CDR3 is TGTGCCAGCAGTTACACCGGGGAATTAGATACGCAGTATTTT. Its translation: CASSYTGELDTQYF.